This T cell receptor (beta chain) came from a study of blood T cell repertoires in COVID-19. Study background: Recovered participants had two consecutive negative NP/OP PCR tests, healthcare professional clearance, or symptom resolution.

Authors' methods: Amplification of reference gene primers was used by the study to estimate nucleated cell counts. Clones were read by immunoSEQ multiplex PCR, and TCRdb kept only the in-frame ones, dropping some. D and trimming were read from the DNA, whereas the V and J calls and clone size are those reported in that table. The data contain about 170,000 clones, roughly 85% of them seen just once; the ten biggest clones take up under 20%. The V segment lost 5 bases and the J segment 4 bases; nucleotides outside the gene matches: 10. The CDR3 has 15 amino acids. Germline assignment: CDR1 MDHEN and CDR2 SYDVKM. Clinical histories supplied by participants themselves formed the basis of cohort assignment.

The sequence derives from a woman between 70 and 85 years old in a cohort exposed to, infected with or recovered from COVID-19 (not recorded which). The V call is TRBV28, the J call TRBJ2-5; 7 bases are shared with TRBD1. The sequenced sample consisted of PBMCs or T cells enriched from blood (not recorded which). CDR3 nucleotides: TGTGCCAGCAGTCCGGGACAGTCCTGGGGAGAGACCCAGTACTTC. Translating gives CASSPGQSWGETQYF.